This record looks at one TCR beta chain sequence and its context. Trimming removed 6 bases from V and 3 bases from J; junction bases left unmatched: 3. The germline gives CDR1 WNHNN, CDR2 SYGVQD (reference sequence). The CDR3 consists of 15 residues. The entry originates in a study of cytomegalovirus exposure and HLA in healthy donors. The study ran its PCR with 60 Vbeta and 13 Jbeta primers. Generated by immunoSEQ multiplex PCR, the TCRdb table keeps only in-frame clones and is missing some. The sample yields under 150,000 clones, around 75% seen once. The chain has TRBV10-1 and TRBJ2-2; 11 nucleotides align to TRBD1. The receptor was derived from a woman aged 45-59 years in good health and CMV-seropositive. Sequencing was done on a sample of PBMCs. This chain's CDR3 is CASRPGQGDTGELFF. The CDR3 DNA sequence: TGCGCCAGCAGGCCGGGACAGGGGGACACCGGGGAGCTGTTTTTT.